The source of this TCR beta chain is a study of CD8 T cells in Susac syndrome. The CDR3 consists of 13 residues. The V gene's germline CDR1 is SNHLY and CDR2 FYNNEI. V shed 8 bases and J shed 3 bases, with 10 bases lying between them. An input of roughly 0.5 to 1 ug of RNA was subjected to reverse transcription using random hexamers. An immunoSEQ multiplex PCR generated amplified TCR beta CDR3 products spanning 54 Vbeta and 13 Jbeta. MiXCR, applied by TCRdb to the immunoSEQ multiplex PCR reads, yields one record per CDR3 protein. The data contain hundreds of thousands of distinct CDR3 sequences, 85% to 95% of them singletons. CD8+ and CD4+ T cells from blood underwent TCR beta sequencing. TEMRA cells were FACS-enriched, unlike CD8+ and CD4+ T cells, which were negatively isolated.

V usage is TRBV2 and J usage is TRBJ2-2; D is ambiguous. The source of this sequence is a human donor with multiple sclerosis. Input material: CD4+ T cells from PBMCs. The CDR3 here is CASLGEYTGELFF. The CDR3 bases are TGTGCCAGCTTAGGTGAATACACCGGGGAGCTGTTTTTT.